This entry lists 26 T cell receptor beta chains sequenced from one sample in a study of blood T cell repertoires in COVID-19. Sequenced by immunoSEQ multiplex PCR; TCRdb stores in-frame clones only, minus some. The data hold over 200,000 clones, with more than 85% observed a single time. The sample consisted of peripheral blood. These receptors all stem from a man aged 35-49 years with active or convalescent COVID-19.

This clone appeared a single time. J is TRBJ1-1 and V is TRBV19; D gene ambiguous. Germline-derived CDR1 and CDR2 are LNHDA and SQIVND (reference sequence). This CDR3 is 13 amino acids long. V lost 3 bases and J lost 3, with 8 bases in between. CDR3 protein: CASSMSGYTEAFF. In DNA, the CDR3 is TGTGCCAGTAGTATGTCCGGGTACACTGAAGCTTTCTTT.

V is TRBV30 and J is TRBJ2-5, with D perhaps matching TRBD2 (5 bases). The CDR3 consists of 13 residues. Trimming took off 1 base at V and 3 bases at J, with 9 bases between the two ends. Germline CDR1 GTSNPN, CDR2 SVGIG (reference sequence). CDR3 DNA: TGTGCCTGGAGTGCAACCGGGAAAGAGACCCAGTACTTC. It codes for CAWSATGKETQYF.

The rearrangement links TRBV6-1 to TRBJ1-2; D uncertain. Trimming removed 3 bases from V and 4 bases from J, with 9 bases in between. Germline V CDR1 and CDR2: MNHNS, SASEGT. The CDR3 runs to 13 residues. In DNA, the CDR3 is TGTGCCAGCAGTGATCGGCGGAGCTATGGCTACACCTTC. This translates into CASSDRRSYGYTF.

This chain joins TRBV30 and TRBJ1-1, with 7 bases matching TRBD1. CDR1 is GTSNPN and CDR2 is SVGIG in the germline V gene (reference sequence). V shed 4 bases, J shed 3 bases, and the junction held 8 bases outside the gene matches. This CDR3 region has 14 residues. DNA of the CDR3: TGTGCCTGGAATATGGACAGGTCTCACACTGAAGCTTTCTTT. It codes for CAWNMDRSHTEAFF.

The CDR3 DNA reads as TGTGCCAGCAGTTCCTCCGACAAGTCTAACACTGAAGCTTTCTTT. Translation: CASSSSDKSNTEAFF. The chain combines TRBV6-5 with TRBJ1-1, with no clear D. Germline V gene sequence: CDR1 MNHEY, CDR2 SVGAGI. There are 15 residues in the CDR3. Trimming left V 4 bases short and J 2 bases short, with 14 bases between.

The CDR3 reads CASSDHRDIYYEQYF. The CDR3 DNA is TGTGCCAGTAGTGACCACCGGGACATATATTACGAGCAGTACTTC. The genes are TRBV19 and TRBJ2-7, with a tentative D call TRBD1 (6 bases). In germline, CDR1 is LNHDA, CDR2 SQIVND (reference sequence). V lost 5 bases, J lost 4 bases, and 18 bases lay in between. This CDR3 has 15 residues.

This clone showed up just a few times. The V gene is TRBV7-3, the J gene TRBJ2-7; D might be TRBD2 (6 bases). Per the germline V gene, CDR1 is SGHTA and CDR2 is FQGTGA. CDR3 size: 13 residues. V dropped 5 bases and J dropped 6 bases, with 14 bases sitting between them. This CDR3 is CASSPGGRGEQYF. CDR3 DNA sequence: TGTGCCAGCAGCCCCGGGGGAAGGGGCGAGCAGTACTTC.

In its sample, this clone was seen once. This chain's CDR3 is CASSFTGGQYYGYTF. The CDR3 coding sequence is TGTGCCAGCAGTTTTACAGGCGGCCAATACTATGGCTACACCTTC. The rearrangement uses TRBV28 and TRBJ1-2, with a possible D match to TRBD1 (5 bases). Germline V gene lookup returns CDR1 MDHEN and CDR2 SYDVKM. The CDR3 has 15 amino acids. The ends were cut back, 3 bases at V and 3 bases at J, with 14 bases in the middle.

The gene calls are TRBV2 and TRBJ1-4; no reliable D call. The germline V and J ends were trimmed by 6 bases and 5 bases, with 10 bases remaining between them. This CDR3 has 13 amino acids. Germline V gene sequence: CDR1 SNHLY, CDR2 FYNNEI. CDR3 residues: CASSRQWNEKLFF. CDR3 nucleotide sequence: TGTGCCAGCAGCAGGCAATGGAATGAAAAACTGTTTTTT.

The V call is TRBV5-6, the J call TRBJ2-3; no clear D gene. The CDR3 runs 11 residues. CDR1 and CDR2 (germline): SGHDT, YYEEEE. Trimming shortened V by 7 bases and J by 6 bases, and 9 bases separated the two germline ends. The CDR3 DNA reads TGTGCCAGCTCCCTCGGGGATACGCAGTATTTT. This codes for CASSLGDTQYF.

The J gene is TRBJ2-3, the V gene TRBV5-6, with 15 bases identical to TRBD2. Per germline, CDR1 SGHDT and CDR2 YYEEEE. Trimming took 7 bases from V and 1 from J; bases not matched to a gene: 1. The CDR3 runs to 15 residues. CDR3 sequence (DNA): TGTGCCAGCCGGACTAGCGGGAGGGGCACAGATACGCAGTATTTT. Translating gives CASRTSGRGTDTQYF. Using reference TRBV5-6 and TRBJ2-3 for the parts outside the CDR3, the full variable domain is DAGVTQSPTHLIKTRGQQVTLRCSPKSGHDTVSWYQQALGQGPQFIFQYYEEEERQRGNFPDRFSGHQFPNYSSELNVNALLLGDSALYLCASRTSGRGTDTQYFGPGTRLTVL.

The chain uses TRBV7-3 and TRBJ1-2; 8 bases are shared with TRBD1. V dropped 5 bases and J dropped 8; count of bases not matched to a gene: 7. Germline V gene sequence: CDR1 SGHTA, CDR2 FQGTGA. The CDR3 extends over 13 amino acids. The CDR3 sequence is CASSPGQGRGYTF. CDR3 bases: TGTGCCAGCAGCCCCGGACAGGGACGGGGCTACACCTTC.

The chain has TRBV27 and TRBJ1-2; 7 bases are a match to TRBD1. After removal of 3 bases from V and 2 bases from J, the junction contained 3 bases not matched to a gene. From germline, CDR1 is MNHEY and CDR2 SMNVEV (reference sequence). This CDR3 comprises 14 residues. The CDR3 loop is CASSFGRGNYGYTF. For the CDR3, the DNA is TGTGCCAGCAGTTTTGGCAGGGGGAACTATGGCTACACCTTC.

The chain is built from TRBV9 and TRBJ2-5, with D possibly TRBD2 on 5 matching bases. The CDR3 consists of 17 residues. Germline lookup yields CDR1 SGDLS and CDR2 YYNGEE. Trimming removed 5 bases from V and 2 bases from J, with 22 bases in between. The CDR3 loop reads CASSLNPLAGLQETQYF. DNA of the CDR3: TGTGCCAGCAGTCTAAACCCCCTGGCGGGTTTGCAAGAGACCCAGTACTTC.

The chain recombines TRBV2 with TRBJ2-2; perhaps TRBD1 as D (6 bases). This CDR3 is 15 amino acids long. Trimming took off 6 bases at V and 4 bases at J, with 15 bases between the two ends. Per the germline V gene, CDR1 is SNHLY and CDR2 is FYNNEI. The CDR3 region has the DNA TGTGCCAGCAGGGGCCTGGACAGATCCACCGGGGAGCTGTTTTTT. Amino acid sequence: CASRGLDRSTGELFF.

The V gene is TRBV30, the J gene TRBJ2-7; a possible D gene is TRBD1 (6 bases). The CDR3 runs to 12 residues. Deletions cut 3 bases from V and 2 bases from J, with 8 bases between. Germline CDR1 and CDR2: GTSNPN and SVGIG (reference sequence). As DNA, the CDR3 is TGTGCCTGGAGGGACAGTCCCTACGAGCAGTACTTC. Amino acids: CAWRDSPYEQYF. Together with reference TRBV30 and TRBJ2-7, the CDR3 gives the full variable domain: SQTIHQWPATLVQPVGSPLSLECTVEGTSNPNLYWYRQAAGRGLQLLFYSVGIGQISSEVPQNLSASRPQDRQFILSSKKLLLSDSGFYLCAWRDSPYEQYFGPGTRLTVT.

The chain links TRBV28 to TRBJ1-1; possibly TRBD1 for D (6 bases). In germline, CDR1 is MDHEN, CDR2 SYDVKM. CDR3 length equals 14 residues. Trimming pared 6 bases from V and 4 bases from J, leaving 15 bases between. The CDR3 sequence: CASRPAGAPTEAFF. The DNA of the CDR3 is TGTGCCAGCAGACCAGCAGGGGCCCCCACTGAAGCTTTCTTT.

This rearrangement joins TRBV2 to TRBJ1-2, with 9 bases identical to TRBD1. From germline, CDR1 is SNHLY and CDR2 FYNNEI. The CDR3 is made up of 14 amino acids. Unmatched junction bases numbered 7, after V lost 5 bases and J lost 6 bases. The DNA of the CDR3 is TGTGCCAGCAGTAAAGAACAGGGGGCCCATGGCTACACCTTC. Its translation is CASSKEQGAHGYTF.

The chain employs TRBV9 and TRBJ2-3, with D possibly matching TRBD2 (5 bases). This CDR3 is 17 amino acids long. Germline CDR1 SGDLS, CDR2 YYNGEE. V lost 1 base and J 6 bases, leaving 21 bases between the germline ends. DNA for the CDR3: TGTGCCAGCAGCGTAAAGTTTTACGGGAAGGAGGAGGATACGCAGTATTTT. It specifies CASSVKFYGKEEDTQYF.

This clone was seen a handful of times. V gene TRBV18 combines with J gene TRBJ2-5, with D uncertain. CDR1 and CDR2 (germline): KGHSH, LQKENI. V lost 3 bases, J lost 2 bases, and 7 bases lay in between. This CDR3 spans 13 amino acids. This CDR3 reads CASSPSIQETQYF. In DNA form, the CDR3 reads TGTGCCAGCTCACCTTCTATACAAGAGACCCAGTACTTC.

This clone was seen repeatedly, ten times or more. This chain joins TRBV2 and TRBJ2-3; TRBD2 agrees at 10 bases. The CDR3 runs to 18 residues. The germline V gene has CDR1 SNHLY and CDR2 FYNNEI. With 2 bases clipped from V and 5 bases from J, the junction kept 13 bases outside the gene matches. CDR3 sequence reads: CASSEILGLAGEGDTQYF. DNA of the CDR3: TGTGCCAGCAGTGAAATACTGGGGCTAGCGGGAGAGGGAGATACGCAGTATTTT. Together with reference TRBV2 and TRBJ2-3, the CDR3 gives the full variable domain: EPEVTQTPSHQVTQMGQEVILRCVPISNHLYFYWYRQILGQKVEFLVSFYNNEISEKSEIFDDQFSVERPDGSNFTLKIRSTKLEDSAMYFCASSEILGLAGEGDTQYFGPGTRLTVL.

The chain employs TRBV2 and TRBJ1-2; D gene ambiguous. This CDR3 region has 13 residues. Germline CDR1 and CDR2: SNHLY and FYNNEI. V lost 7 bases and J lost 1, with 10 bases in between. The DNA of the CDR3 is TGTGCCAGCACACCGATCGGTAACTATGGCTACACCTTC. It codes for CASTPIGNYGYTF.

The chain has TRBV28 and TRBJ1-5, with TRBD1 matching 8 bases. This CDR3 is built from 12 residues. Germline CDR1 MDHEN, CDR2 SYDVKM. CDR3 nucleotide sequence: TGTGCTACTGACAGGGGTCGGCAGCCCCAGCATTTT. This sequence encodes CATDRGRQPQHF. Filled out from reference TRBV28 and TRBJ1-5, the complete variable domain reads DVKVTQSSRYLVKRTGEKVFLECVQDMDHENMFWYRQDPGLGLRLIYFSYDVKMKEKGDIPEGYSVSREKKERFSLILESASTNQTSMYLCATDRGRQPQHFGDGTRLSIL.

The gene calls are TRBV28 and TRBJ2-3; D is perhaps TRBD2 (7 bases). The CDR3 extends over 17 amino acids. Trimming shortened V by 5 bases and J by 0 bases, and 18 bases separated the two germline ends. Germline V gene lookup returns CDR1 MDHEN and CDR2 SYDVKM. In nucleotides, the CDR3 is TGTGCCAGCAGTGCGTATGGGGGGGCCGGAAGCACAGATACGCAGTATTTT. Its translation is CASSAYGGAGSTDTQYF. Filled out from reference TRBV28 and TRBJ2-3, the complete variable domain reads DVKVTQSSRYLVKRTGEKVFLECVQDMDHENMFWYRQDPGLGLRLIYFSYDVKMKEKGDIPEGYSVSREKKERFSLILESASTNQTSMYLCASSAYGGAGSTDTQYFGPGTRLTVL.

The CDR3 here is CASSRTQGAYNEQFF. The CDR3 DNA reads as TGTGCCAGCAGCCGAACACAGGGGGCCTACAATGAGCAGTTCTTC. The genes are TRBV14 and TRBJ2-1; the match to TRBD1 covers 8 bases. The CDR3 has 15 amino acids. After removal of 4 bases from V and 2 bases from J, the junction contained 4 bases not matched to a gene. Germline CDR1 and CDR2: SGHDN and FVKESK.

CDR3 sequence: CASSLPGQGAYNEQFF. In DNA, the CDR3 is TGTGCCAGCAGCTTACCGGGACAGGGGGCTTATAATGAGCAGTTCTTC. This sequence joins TRBV13 and TRBJ2-1, with 12 bases identical to TRBD1. The CDR3 contains 16 residues. The V gene end was trimmed by 2 bases and the J gene end by 7 bases; junction bases not matched to a gene: 6. Germline V gene lookup returns CDR1 PRHDT and CDR2 FYEKMQ (reference sequence).